This T cell receptor (beta chain) was retrieved from a study of tissue T cells after allogeneic stem cell transplantation. Study summary: Of the grafts for graft-versus-host disease patients, four were unmodified and three CD34-selected. Study outcomes and limitations: The study did not identify alloreactive or antigen-specific tissue TCRs, and some clones might be persisting host cells. Tissue-detected TCR repertoire was only partly captured by blood and spleen T cells.

A note on this clone: The antigen is not known.

Enrolled prospectively were adult allogeneic hematopoietic cell transplant recipients whose graft-versus-host disease was steroid-refractory. Several lines of graft-versus-host disease therapy were given to all patients, all with gastrointestinal involvement. Profiled with immunoSEQ multiplex PCR; TCRdb holds only in-frame clones, not every one. This sample yields 2,800 or so clones, of which roughly three fifths are seen a single time; roughly 20% belongs to the top ten. The sequencing used duodenal tissue, collected at autopsy. The TCR comes from a male patient of 60 years or more with steroid-refractory graft-versus-host disease after an allogeneic stem cell transplant. A subset of T cells may come from the graft donor.

The CDR3 sequence is CSGQGEAFF. The CDR3, as DNA: TGCAGTGGGCAGGGGGAAGCTTTCTTT. The rearrangement uses TRBV20-1 and TRBJ1-1; a possible D gene is TRBD1 (6 bases). This CDR3 contains 9 residues. Germline V gene data show CDR1 as DFQATT and CDR2 as SNEGSKA (reference sequence). Trimming stripped 7 bases from V and 8 bases from J, with 8 bases between.